This T cell receptor (beta chain) emerged from a study of blood T cell repertoires in COVID-19. In the original processing: Counts of nucleated cells, estimated from reference gene primer amplification, were obtained. Assay used: immunoSEQ multiplex PCR; TCRdb lists only in-frame clones, some missing. V and J calls and clone size come straight from that table; D and trimming were deduced from the DNA. The sample holds 250,000 or so clones, 75% to 90% seen once. Enrolled through a virtual design, the participants were between 18 and 89 years of age and came from about two dozen US areas. Self-reported history from a screening survey and questionnaire set each donor's cohort. Recovered participants had two consecutive negative NP/OP PCR tests, healthcare professional clearance, or symptom resolution. V was clipped by 1 base and J by 5 bases; unmatched bases: 5. Germline CDR1 reads MGHRA; CDR2 reads YSYEKL. This CDR3 has 16 amino acids.

The receptor comes from a man aged 40-49 years who had recovered from COVID-19. The chain recombines TRBV4-1 with TRBJ1-4, with 9 bases that match TRBD1. The sample taken for sequencing was PBMCs or T cells enriched from blood (not recorded which). The CDR3, as DNA: TGCGCCAGCAGCCAAGCAGCCGGGACAGGGAATGAAAAACTGTTTTTT. Encoded protein: CASSQAAGTGNEKLFF.